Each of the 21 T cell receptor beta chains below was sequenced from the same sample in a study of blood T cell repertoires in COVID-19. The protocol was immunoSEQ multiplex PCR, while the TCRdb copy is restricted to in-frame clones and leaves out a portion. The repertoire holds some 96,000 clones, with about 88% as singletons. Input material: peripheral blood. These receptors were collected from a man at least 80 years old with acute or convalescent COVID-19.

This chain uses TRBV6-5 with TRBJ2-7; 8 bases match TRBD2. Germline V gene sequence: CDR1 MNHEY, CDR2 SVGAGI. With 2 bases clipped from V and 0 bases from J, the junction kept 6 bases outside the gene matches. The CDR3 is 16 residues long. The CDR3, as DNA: TGTGCCAGCAGTTACCGGGTAGCGGGAACCTCCTACGAGCAGTACTTC. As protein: CASSYRVAGTSYEQYF.

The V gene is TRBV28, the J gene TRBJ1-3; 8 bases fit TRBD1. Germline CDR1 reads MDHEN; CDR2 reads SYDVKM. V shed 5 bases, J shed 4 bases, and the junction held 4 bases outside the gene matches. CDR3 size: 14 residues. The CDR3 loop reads CASSLTGEGNTIYF. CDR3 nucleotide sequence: TGTGCCAGCAGTCTGACAGGGGAGGGAAACACCATATATTTT.

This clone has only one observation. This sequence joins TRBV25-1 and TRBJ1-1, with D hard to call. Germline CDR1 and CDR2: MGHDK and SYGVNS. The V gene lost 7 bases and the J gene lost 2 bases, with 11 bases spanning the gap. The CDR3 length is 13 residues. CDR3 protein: CASTRTGNTEAFF. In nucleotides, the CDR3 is TGTGCCAGCACCCGGACGGGAAACACTGAAGCTTTCTTT. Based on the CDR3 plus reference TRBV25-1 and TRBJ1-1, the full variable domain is EADIYQTPRYLVIGTGKKITLECSQTMGHDKMYWYQQDPGMELHLIHYSYGVNSTEKGDLSSESTVSRIRTEHFPLTLESARPSHTSQYLCASTRTGNTEAFFGQGTRLTVV.

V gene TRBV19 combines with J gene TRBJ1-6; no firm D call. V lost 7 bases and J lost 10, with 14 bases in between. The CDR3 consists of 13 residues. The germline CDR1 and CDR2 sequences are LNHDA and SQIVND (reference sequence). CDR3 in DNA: TGTGCCAGTACCCAAGACGGGAAATCACCCCTCCACTTT. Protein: CASTQDGKSPLHF.

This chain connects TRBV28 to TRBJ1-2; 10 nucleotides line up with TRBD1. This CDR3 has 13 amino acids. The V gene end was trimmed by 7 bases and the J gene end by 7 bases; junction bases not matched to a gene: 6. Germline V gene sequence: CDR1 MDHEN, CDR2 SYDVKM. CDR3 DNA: TGTGCCAGCATTCTGACAGGGGGCGCTGGCTACACCTTC. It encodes CASILTGGAGYTF.

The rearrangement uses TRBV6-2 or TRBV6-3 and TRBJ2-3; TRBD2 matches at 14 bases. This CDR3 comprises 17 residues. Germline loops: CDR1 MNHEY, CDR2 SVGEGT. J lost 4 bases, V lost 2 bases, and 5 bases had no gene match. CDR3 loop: CASSYGTSGRGPDTQYF. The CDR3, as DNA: TGTGCCAGCAGTTACGGGACTAGCGGGAGAGGGCCAGATACGCAGTATTTT.

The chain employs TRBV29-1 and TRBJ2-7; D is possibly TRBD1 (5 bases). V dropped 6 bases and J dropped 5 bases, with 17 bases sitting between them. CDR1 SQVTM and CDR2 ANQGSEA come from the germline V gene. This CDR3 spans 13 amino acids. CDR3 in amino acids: CSVEITGSDEQYF. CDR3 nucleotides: TGCAGCGTCGAGATCACAGGATCGGACGAGCAGTACTTC.

The chain's CDR3 is CASSLGFTGPEAFF. The CDR3 DNA follows: TGTGCCAGCAGCTTGGGATTTACAGGGCCAGAAGCTTTCTTT. The V call is TRBV5-5, the J call TRBJ1-1; D is perhaps TRBD1 (6 bases). CDR3 length equals 14 residues. In germline, CDR1 is SGHKS, CDR2 YYEKEE (reference sequence). V was trimmed by 0 bases and J by 8 bases, leaving 14 bases between them.

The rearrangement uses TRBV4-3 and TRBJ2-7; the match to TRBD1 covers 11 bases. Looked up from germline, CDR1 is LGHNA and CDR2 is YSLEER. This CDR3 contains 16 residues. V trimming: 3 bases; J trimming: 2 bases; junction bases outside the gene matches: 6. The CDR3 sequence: CASSQKWTGGAYEQYF. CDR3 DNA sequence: TGCGCCAGCAGCCAGAAGTGGACAGGGGGCGCCTACGAGCAGTACTTC.

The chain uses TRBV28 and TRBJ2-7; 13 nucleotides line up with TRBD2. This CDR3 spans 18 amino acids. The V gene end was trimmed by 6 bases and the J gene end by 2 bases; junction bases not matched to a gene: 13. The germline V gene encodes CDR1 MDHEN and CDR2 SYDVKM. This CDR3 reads CASSRLRTSGRMAYEQYF. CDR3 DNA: TGTGCCAGCAGCCGCCTTCGGACTAGCGGGAGAATGGCCTACGAGCAGTACTTC.

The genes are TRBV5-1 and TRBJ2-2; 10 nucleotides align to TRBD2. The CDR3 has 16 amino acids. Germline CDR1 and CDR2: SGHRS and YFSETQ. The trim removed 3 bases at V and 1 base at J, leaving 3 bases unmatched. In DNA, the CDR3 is TGCGCCAGCAGCTCTAGCGGGAGTAGGAACACCGGGGAGCTGTTTTTT. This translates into CASSSSGSRNTGELFF.

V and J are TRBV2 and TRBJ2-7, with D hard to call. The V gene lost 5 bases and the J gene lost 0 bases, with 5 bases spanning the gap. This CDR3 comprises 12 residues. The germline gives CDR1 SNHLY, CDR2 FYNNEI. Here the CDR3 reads CASSRASYEQYF. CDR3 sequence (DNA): TGTGCCAGCAGTCGAGCCTCCTACGAGCAGTACTTC.

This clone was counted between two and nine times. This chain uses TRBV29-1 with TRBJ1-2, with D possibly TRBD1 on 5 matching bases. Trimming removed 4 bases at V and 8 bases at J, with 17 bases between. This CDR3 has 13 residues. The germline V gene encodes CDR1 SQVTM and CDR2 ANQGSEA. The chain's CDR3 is CSVVGLGGTGYTF. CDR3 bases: TGCAGCGTTGTCGGTTTGGGGGGAACGGGCTACACCTTC. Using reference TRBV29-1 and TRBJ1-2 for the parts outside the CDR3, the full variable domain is SAVISQKPSRDICQRGTSLTIQCQVDSQVTMMFWYRQQPGQSLTLIATANQGSEATYESGFVIDKFPISRPNLTFSTLTVSNMSPEDSSIYLCSVVGLGGTGYTFGSGTRLTVV.

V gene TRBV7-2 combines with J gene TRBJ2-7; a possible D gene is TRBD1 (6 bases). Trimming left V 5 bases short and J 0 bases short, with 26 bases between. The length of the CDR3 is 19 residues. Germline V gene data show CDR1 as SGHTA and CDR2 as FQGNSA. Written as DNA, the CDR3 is TGTGCCAGCAGCAAAAATGACGGCCTACAGGGCTCGTTCTCCTACGAGCAGTACTTC. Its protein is CASSKNDGLQGSFSYEQYF.

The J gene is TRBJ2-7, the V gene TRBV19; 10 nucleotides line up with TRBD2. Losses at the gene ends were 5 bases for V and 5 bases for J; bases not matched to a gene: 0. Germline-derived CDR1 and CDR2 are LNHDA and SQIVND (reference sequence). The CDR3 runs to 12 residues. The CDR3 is CASSLAGDEQYF. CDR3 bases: TGTGCCAGTAGTCTAGCGGGAGACGAGCAGTACTTC.

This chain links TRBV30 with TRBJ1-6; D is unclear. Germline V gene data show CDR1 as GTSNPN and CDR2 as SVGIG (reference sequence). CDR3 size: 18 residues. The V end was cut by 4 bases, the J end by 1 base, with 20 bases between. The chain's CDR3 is CAWTFNLQRGSYNSPLHF. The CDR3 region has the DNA TGTGCCTGGACCTTCAATCTCCAAAGAGGGTCCTATAATTCACCCCTCCACTTT.

The chain's CDR3 is CASSPRSPGTRKGTDTQYF. The CDR3 nucleotides are TGTGCCAGCAGTCCCCGGTCCCCCGGGACTAGGAAAGGCACAGATACGCAGTATTTT. This chain uses TRBV28 with TRBJ2-3, with 8 bases lining up with TRBD2. V lost 5 bases and J lost 1; bases outside the gene matches: 17. This CDR3 spans 19 amino acids. Germline CDR1 MDHEN, CDR2 SYDVKM.

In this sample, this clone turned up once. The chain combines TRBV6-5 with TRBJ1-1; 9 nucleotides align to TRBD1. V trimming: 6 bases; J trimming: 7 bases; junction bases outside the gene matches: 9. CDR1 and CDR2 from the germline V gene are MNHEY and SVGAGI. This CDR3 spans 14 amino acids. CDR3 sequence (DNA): TGTGCCAGCAGCGTCGGACAGGGGACAAATGAAGCTTTCTTT. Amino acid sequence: CASSVGQGTNEAFF.

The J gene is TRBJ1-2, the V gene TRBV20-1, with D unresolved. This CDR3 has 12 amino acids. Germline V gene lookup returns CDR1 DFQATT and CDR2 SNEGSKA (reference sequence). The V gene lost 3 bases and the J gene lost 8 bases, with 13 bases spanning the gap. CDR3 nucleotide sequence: TGCAGTGCTAGTGGTGTCGCGCGGGGCTACACCTTC. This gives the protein CSASGVARGYTF.

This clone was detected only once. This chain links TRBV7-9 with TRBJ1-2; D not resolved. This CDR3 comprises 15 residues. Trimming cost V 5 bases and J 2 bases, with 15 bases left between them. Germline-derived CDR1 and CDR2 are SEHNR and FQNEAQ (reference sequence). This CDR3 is CASSQQASSNYGYTF. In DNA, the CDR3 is TGTGCCAGCAGCCAACAAGCGAGCTCGAACTATGGCTACACCTTC.

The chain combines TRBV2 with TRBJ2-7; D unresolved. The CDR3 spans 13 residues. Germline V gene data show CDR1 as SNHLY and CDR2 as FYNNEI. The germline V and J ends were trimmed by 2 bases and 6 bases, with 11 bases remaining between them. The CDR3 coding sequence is TGTGCCAGCAGTGAATCTCCCCCTCCCGAGCAGTACTTC. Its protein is CASSESPPPEQYF.